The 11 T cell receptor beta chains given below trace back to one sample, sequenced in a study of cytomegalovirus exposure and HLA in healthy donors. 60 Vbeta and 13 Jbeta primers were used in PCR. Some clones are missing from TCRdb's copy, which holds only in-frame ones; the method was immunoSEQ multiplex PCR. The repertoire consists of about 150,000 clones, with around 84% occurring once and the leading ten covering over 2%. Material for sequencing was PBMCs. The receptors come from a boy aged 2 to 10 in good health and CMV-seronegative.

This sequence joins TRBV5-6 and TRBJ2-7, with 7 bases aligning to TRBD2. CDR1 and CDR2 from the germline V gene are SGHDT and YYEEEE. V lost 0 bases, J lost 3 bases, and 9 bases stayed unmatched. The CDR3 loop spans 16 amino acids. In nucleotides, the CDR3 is TGTGCCAGCAGCTTGGCCCGTATCGGGGGGATCTACGAGCAGTACTTC. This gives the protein CASSLARIGGIYEQYF.

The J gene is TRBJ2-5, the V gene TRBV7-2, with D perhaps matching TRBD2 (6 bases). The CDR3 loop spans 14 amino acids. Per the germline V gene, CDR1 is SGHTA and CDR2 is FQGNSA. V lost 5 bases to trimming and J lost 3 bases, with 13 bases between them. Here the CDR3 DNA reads TGTGCCAGCAGCACCCGGGACTTTAAAGAGACCCAGTACTTC. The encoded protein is CASSTRDFKETQYF. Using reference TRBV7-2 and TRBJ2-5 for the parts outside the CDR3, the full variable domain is GAGVSQSPSNKVTEKGKDVELRCDPISGHTALYWYRQSLGQGLEFLIYFQGNSAPDKSGLPSDRFSAERTGGSVSTLTIQRTQQEDSAVYLCASSTRDFKETQYFGPGTRLLVL.

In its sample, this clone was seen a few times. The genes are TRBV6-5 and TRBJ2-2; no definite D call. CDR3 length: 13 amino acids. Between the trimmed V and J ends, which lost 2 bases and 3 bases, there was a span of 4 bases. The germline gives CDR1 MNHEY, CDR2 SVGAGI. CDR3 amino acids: CASSYGHTGELFF. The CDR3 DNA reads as TGTGCCAGCAGTTACGGGCACACCGGGGAGCTGTTTTTT.

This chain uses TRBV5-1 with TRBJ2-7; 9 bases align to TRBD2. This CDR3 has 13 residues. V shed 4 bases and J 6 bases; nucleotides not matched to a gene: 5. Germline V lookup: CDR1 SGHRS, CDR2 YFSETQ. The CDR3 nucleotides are TGCGCCAGCAGCCTGGCTAGCGGGATCGAGCAGTACTTC. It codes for CASSLASGIEQYF.

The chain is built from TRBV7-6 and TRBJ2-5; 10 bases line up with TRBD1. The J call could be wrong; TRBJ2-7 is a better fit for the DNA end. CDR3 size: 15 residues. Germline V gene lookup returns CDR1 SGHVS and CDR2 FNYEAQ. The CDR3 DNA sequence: TGTGCCAGCAGCCCTCCCCGGGACAGGGGTTCCGAGCAGTACTTC. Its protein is CASSPPRDRGSEQYF.

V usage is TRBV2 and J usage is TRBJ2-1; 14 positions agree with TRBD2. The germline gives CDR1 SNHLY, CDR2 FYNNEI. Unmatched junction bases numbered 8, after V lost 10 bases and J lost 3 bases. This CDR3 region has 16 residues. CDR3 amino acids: CATGTSGSQFYNEQFF. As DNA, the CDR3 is TGTGCCACAGGGACTAGCGGGAGCCAGTTCTACAATGAGCAGTTCTTC.

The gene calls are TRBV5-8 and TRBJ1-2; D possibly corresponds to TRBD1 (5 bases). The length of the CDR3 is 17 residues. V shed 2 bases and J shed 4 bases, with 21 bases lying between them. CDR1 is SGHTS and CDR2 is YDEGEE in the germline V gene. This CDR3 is CASSLLIGRAPLYGYTF. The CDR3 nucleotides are TGTGCCAGCAGCTTACTCATCGGCAGGGCCCCACTCTATGGCTACACCTTC.

CDR3 protein: CASSQRDRIINEQFF. The CDR3 region has the DNA TGTGCCAGCAGCCAAAGGGACAGGATAATCAATGAGCAGTTCTTC. The rearrangement uses TRBV9 and TRBJ2-1; 8 nucleotides agree with TRBD1. Germline assignment: CDR1 SGDLS and CDR2 YYNGEE. The length of the CDR3 is 15 residues. Trimming cost V 4 bases and J 6 bases; bases outside gene matches: 9.

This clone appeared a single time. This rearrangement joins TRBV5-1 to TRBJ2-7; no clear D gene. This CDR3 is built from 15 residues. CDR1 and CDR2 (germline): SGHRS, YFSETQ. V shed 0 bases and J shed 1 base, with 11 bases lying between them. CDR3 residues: CASSLEPTSSYEQYF. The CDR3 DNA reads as TGCGCCAGCAGCTTGGAGCCCACGAGTTCCTACGAGCAGTACTTC. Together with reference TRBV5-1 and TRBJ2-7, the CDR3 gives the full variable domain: KAGVTQTPRYLIKTRGQQVTLSCSPISGHRSVSWYQQTPGQGLQFLFEYFSETQRNKGNFPGRFSGRQFSNSRSEMNVSTLELGDSALYLCASSLEPTSSYEQYFGPGTRLTVT.

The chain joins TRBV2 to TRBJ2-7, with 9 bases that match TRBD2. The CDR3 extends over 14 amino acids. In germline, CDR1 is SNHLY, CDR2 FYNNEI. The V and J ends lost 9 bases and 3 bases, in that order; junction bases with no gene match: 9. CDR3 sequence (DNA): TGTGCCAGTTTGGAGACTAGCGGTAGCTACGAGCAGTACTTC. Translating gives CASLETSGSYEQYF.

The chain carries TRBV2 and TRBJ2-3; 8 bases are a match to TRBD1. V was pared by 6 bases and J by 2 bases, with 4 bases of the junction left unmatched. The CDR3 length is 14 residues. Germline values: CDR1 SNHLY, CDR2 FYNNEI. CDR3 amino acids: CASSTGGVTDTQYF. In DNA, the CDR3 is TGTGCCAGCAGCACAGGGGGAGTCACAGATACGCAGTATTTT.